This T cell receptor (beta chain) appears in the sequencing data of a study of blood T cell repertoires in COVID-19. There are 14 residues in the CDR3. V lost 4 bases to trimming and J lost 7 bases; unmatched junction nucleotides: 6. CDR1 and CDR2 from the germline V gene are LGHDT and YNNKEL (reference sequence). This table comes from immunoSEQ multiplex PCR, and its TCRdb copy is limited to in-frame clones, with some not included. This sample has under 400,000 clones, with around nine tenths found just once. The sequencing input was peripheral blood. The V call is TRBV3-1 (or the pseudogene TRBV3-2), the J call TRBJ2-5; 10 bases match TRBD2. The receptor was derived from a woman aged 60-75 years with COVID-19, enrolled during active disease. The chain's CDR3 is CASSLSGGPATQYF. The CDR3 region has the DNA TGTGCCAGCAGCCTTAGCGGGGGGCCGGCGACCCAGTACTTC.